The clone carrying this T cell receptor beta chain has just a few counts. The CDR3 sequence is 15 residues long. Germline loops: CDR1 SEHNR, CDR2 FQNEAQ (reference sequence). V dropped 5 bases and J dropped 1 base, with 14 bases sitting between them. The data derive from a study of T cells in Graves' hyperthyroidism and ophthalmopathy. Amplification targeted TCR beta CDR3 regions from RNA transcripts. A first-round RT-PCR of the TCR CDR3 used the HTBI primer set. TCRdb passed the multiplex PCR reads through MiXCR, listing each CDR3 protein once. The sample carries some 550,000 distinct CDR3 sequences, about a sixth recorded once.

The chain joins TRBV7-9 to TRBJ1-1; possibly TRBD1 for D (6 bases). The sequencing input was blood. This sequence was found in a woman aged 40 to 49 with Graves' ophthalmopathy. The CDR3 sequence: CASSPQGLGNTEAFF. The CDR3 DNA reads as TGTGCCAGCAGCCCGCAGGGGTTGGGGAACACTGAAGCTTTCTTT. The entire variable domain, with the rest obtained from reference TRBV7-9 and TRBJ1-1, is as follows: DTGVSQNPRHKITKRGQNVTFRCDPISEHNRLYWYRQTLGQGPEFLTYFQNEAQLEKSRLLSDRFSAERPKGSFSTLEIQRTEQGDSAMYLCASSPQGLGNTEAFFGQGTRLTVV.